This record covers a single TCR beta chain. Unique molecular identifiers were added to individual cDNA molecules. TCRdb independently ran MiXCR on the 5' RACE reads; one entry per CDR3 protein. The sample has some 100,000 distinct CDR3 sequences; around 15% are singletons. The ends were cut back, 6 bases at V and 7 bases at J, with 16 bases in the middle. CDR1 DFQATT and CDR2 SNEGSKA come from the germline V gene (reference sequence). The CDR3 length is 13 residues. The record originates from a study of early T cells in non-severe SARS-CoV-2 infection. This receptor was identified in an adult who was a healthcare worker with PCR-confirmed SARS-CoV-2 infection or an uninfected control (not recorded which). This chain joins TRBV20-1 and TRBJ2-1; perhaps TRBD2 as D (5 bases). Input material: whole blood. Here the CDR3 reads CSASGLSGNEQFF. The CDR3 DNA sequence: TGCAGTGCCTCCGGACTCTCGGGGAATGAGCAGTTCTTC.